A selection of T cell receptor beta chains follows, all from one sample in a study of blood T cell repertoires in COVID-19. Sequencing was performed with immunoSEQ multiplex PCR; in TCRdb, only in-frame clones are kept and a portion is missing. The sample has 100,000 to 150,000 clones; about 88% are singletons. The specimen sequenced was peripheral blood. The receptors were sampled from a woman of 80 years or more with acute or convalescent COVID-19. The CDR3 runs from the conserved cysteine through the conserved F or W. A D gene is named only where the DNA matches it firmly. Some rows have no size entry. The others give once, few or many, or a class for an expanded clone.

V: TRBV25-1
J: TRBJ1-2
size: once
D: .
CDR3: CASTRRGKYGYTF
DNA: TGTGCCAGCACCCGTCGGGGGAAATATGGCTACACCTTC

V: TRBV29-1
J: TRBJ1-1
size: .
D: .
CDR3: CSVNSGGDTEAFF
DNA: TGCAGCGTTAACTCGGGGGGGGACACTGAAGCTTTCTTT

V: TRBV19
J: TRBJ2-5
size: .
D: TRBD1
CDR3: CASSPPGTGYGETQYF
DNA: TGTGCCAGTAGTCCACCCGGGACAGGGTATGGAGAGACCCAGTACTTC

V: TRBV6-6
J: TRBJ1-6
size: once
D: .
CDR3: CASSPGRSSYNSPLHF
DNA: TGTGCCAGCAGCCCCGGTAGGAGCTCCTATAATTCACCCCTCCACTTT

V: TRBV11-2
J: TRBJ1-5
size: .
D: TRBD1
CDR3: CASSLRTGGQPQHF
DNA: TGTGCCAGCAGCCTACGGACAGGGGGGCAGCCCCAGCATTTT

V: TRBV4-1
J: TRBJ2-5
size: .
D: TRBD1
CDR3: CASSQDQGRGRETQYF
DNA: TGCGCCAGCAGCCAAGATCAGGGCAGGGGGCGAGAGACCCAGTACTTC

V: TRBV4-2
J: TRBJ2-7
size: .
D: .
CDR3: CASSQGQAESYEQYF
DNA: TGTGCCAGCAGCCAAGGTCAAGCGGAGTCCTACGAGCAGTACTTC

V: TRBV6-2/TRBV6-3
J: TRBJ1-1
size: .
D: .
CDR3: CASSYRGEYEAFF
DNA: TGTGCCAGCAGTTACCGCGGGGAGTATGAAGCTTTCTTT

V: TRBV11-3
J: TRBJ2-1
size: once
D: TRBD2
CDR3: CASSLGLLAGNNEQFF
DNA: TGTGCCAGCAGCTTAGGTCTGCTAGCGGGTAACAATGAGCAGTTCTTC

V: TRBV5-5
J: TRBJ2-7
size: .
D: .
CDR3: CASSSTGSLAYEQYF
DNA: TGTGCCAGCAGTTCAACAGGGAGTCTAGCCTACGAGCAGTACTTC

V: TRBV19
J: TRBJ1-5
size: .
D: .
CDR3: CASSILEGQPQHF
DNA: TGTGCCAGTAGTATATTGGAGGGCCAGCCCCAGCATTTT

V: TRBV2
J: TRBJ1-1
size: .
D: TRBD1
CDR3: CASNGQGGNTEAFF
DNA: TGTGCCAGCAATGGACAGGGAGGAAACACTGAAGCTTTCTTT